Each of the 27 T cell receptor beta chains below was sequenced from the same sample in a study of monozygotic twins with inflammatory bowel disease. TCRdb reprocessed the 5' RACE reads and keeps a single row for each CDR3 protein, giving no DNA. The data show some 400,000 distinct CDR3 sequences, and the top ten clones hold 2% to 3%. The specimen sequenced was blood. The source is a human donor with ulcerative colitis or Crohn's disease, or a healthy co-twin of an affected twin (not recorded which).

The V call is TRBV19, the J call TRBJ2-3; TCRdb names TRBD1, which stays unverified in the absence of DNA. Germline values: CDR1 LNHDA, CDR2 SQIVND (reference sequence). The CDR3 consists of 16 residues. CDR3 sequence: CASSTLNRGGTDTQYF.

V and J are TRBV27 and TRBJ1-1; TCRdb returns TRBD1, unconfirmable since there is no DNA. The CDR3 totals 14 residues. Germline V gives CDR1 MNHEY, CDR2 SMNVEV (reference sequence). CDR3: CASSFRRGFTEAFF.

This CDR3 reads CSVSPGSEAFF. This chain links TRBV29-1 with TRBJ1-1; as DNA is missing, the TRBD1 call by TCRdb cannot be tested. This CDR3 is built from 11 residues. From germline, CDR1 is SQVTM and CDR2 ANQGSEA.

This chain uses TRBV7-8 with TRBJ2-1; the D call of TRBD2 rests on TCRdb alone, since no DNA is present to check it. Germline values: CDR1 SGHVS, CDR2 FQNEAQ. This CDR3 comprises 15 residues. The CDR3 loop is CASSAEGDYYNEQFF.

The chain is built from TRBV20-1 and TRBJ2-7; TCRdb picks TRBD1, but there is no DNA to check that call. Per the germline V gene, CDR1 is DFQATT and CDR2 is SNEGSKA (reference sequence). This CDR3 has 14 amino acids. This CDR3 reads CSAPDGTTLYEQYF.

V usage is TRBV19 and J usage is TRBJ2-2; absent DNA, TCRdb's TRBD1 call cannot be checked. Germline V lookup: CDR1 LNHDA, CDR2 SQIVND (reference sequence). The CDR3 is made up of 17 amino acids. CDR3 amino acids: CASSTPAGQGYTGELFF.

CDR3 in amino acids: CASSAGTGGTNGYTF. The gene calls are TRBV3-1 and TRBJ1-2; TCRdb calls TRBD1, which cannot be checked without DNA. In germline, CDR1 is LGHDT, CDR2 YNNKEL (reference sequence). The CDR3 sequence is 15 residues long.

The V and J genes are TRBV7-3 and TRBJ2-3; the D gene TCRdb calls, TRBD1, cannot be checked with no DNA. The V gene's germline CDR1 is SGHTA and CDR2 FQGTGA. This CDR3 region has 15 residues. The chain's CDR3 is CASSLNAGNTDTQYF.

This CDR3 reads CASSQEVSSYEQYF. The V gene is TRBV3-1, the J gene TRBJ2-7. CDR1 is LGHDT and CDR2 is YNNKEL in the germline V gene (reference sequence). This CDR3 is built from 14 residues.

V is TRBV7-3 and J is TRBJ2-1; with no DNA, the TCRdb D assignment of TRBD2 cannot be verified. The CDR3 extends over 14 amino acids. Germline CDR1 SGHTA, CDR2 FQGTGA. The CDR3 spells CASRLTSGGNEQFF. Full variable domain (rest looked up from reference TRBV7-3 and TRBJ2-1): GAGVSQTPSNKVTEKGKYVELRCDPISGHTALYWYRQSLGQGPEFLIYFQGTGAADDSGLPNDRFFAVRPEGSVSTLKIQRTERGDSAVYLCASRLTSGGNEQFFGPGTRLTVL.

The rearrangement joins TRBV20-1 to TRBJ2-1; TCRdb calls TRBD1, which cannot be checked without DNA. The CDR3 totals 14 residues. Germline assignment: CDR1 DFQATT and CDR2 SNEGSKA (reference sequence). CDR3 sequence: CSAPLKGRGNEQFF.

The chain uses TRBV6-2 or TRBV6-3 and TRBJ1-1; TCRdb names TRBD1, which stays unverified in the absence of DNA. This CDR3 spans 14 amino acids. Germline V CDR1 and CDR2: MNHEY, SVGEGT. The CDR3 region is CASRGGVRSPEAFF.

This CDR3 reads CASSLTTSGSNRPEQFF. The rearrangement links TRBV5-1 to TRBJ2-1; with no DNA, the TCRdb D assignment of TRBD2 cannot be verified. Germline lookup yields CDR1 SGHRS and CDR2 YFSETQ. The CDR3 contains 17 residues.

This chain joins TRBV20-1 and TRBJ2-1; TCRdb outputs TRBD1, but without DNA this stays unchecked. There are 14 residues in the CDR3. Germline lookup yields CDR1 DFQATT and CDR2 SNEGSKA (reference sequence). The CDR3 region is CSGPDPTNYNEQFF.

V gene TRBV12-3 or TRBV12-4 combines with J gene TRBJ2-4. The CDR3 is made up of 12 amino acids. The CDR3 protein is CASSLAENIQYF.

V gene TRBV14 combines with J gene TRBJ1-5; TCRdb returns TRBD1, unconfirmable since there is no DNA. From germline, CDR1 is SGHDN and CDR2 FVKESK. The CDR3 covers 21 residues. Here the CDR3 reads CASSQDSRAEDSHYSNQPQHF.

The chain has TRBV4-2 and TRBJ2-2; checking the TCRdb D call of TRBD1 is not possible without DNA. Per germline, CDR1 LGHNA and CDR2 YNFKEQ. The CDR3 contains 17 residues. The CDR3 spells CASSNFIPPLNTGELFF.

The chain carries TRBV25-1 and TRBJ1-5; TCRdb designates TRBD1, a call that cannot be tested without DNA. Germline V gene sequence: CDR1 MGHDK, CDR2 SYGVNS. This CDR3 is built from 14 residues. Here the CDR3 reads CASSKTGVDQPQHF.

V gene TRBV5-4 combines with J gene TRBJ2-3. CDR3 length: 14 amino acids. Germline CDR1 and CDR2: SGHNT and YYREEE (reference sequence). CDR3 in amino acids: CASSLARETDTQYF.

This chain connects TRBV6-1 to TRBJ2-7. Germline CDR1 is MNHNS and CDR2 is SASEGT. CDR3 length: 16 residues. CDR3 region: CASSPISSGRAYEQYF.

V gene TRBV28 combines with J gene TRBJ2-6; TCRdb's D call, TRBD1, is unchecked because there is no DNA. This CDR3 is built from 19 residues. The germline V gene encodes CDR1 MDHEN and CDR2 SYDVKM. CDR3: CASSLSQTGGFSGANVLTF.

The V and J genes are TRBV6-2 or TRBV6-3 and TRBJ2-3; TCRdb selects TRBD1, and the lack of DNA leaves this call unchecked. This CDR3 has 15 residues. Germline V lookup: CDR1 MNHEY, CDR2 SVGEGT. The CDR3 reads CASSWGTVNTDTQYF.

The chain uses TRBV6-5 and TRBJ1-1; the TCRdb call, TRBD1, lacks DNA for checking. The CDR3 contains 17 residues. The V gene's germline CDR1 is MNHEY and CDR2 SVGAGI. The CDR3 is CASSYRRAGGLNTEAFF.

The chain is built from TRBV27 and TRBJ1-4; lacking DNA, the TRBD1 call made by TCRdb goes unchecked. CDR3 length: 14 residues. Germline loops: CDR1 MNHEY, CDR2 SMNVEV (reference sequence). The CDR3 reads CASRLPGLGEKLFF.

The V gene is TRBV6-1, the J gene TRBJ2-2; TCRdb's assignment of TRBD1 cannot be checked, as there is no DNA. CDR3 length: 14 residues. Germline values: CDR1 MNHNS, CDR2 SASEGT. The CDR3 here is CASTPPGGTGELFF.

The V and J genes are TRBV6-1 and TRBJ2-5; no DNA is available, so the TRBD1 call from TCRdb remains unchecked. The CDR3 has 16 residues. Germline lookup yields CDR1 MNHNS and CDR2 SASEGT. The CDR3 sequence: CASSEVAGTGIETQYF.

The chain recombines TRBV14 with TRBJ2-7. The CDR3 is 16 residues long. Per the germline V gene, CDR1 is SGHDN and CDR2 is FVKESK. CDR3 region: CASSTVRLDRSYEQYF.